Each of the 17 T cell receptor beta chains below was sequenced from the same sample in a study of T cell repertoires in cytomegalovirus infection. TCRdb independently ran MiXCR on the reads; one entry per CDR3 protein. In the table there are roughly 310,000 distinct CDR3 sequences, around 29% of which are singletons. Their antigen targets remain unknown. Sequenced material: cultured PBMCs, taken from culture after CMV antigen stimulation. Receptors originate from a human donor in good health (CMV status not recorded). Some clones in this sample may be carry-over from other donors' samples.

This chain joins TRBV12-5 and TRBJ1-1; D perhaps matches TRBD1 (6 bases). V was clipped by 0 bases and J by 0 bases, with 14 bases between them. CDR1 LGHNT and CDR2 FRNRAP come from the germline V gene. The CDR3 is 17 amino acids. CDR3 DNA sequence: TGTGCTAGTGGTTTGGTACTCGGGCAGGGGTTGAACACTGAAGCTTTCTTT. Amino acid sequence: CASGLVLGQGLNTEAFF. Full variable domain (remainder filled in from reference TRBV12-5 and TRBJ1-1): DARVTQTPRHKVTEMGQEVTMRCQPILGHNTVFWYRQTMMQGLELLAYFRNRAPLDDSGMPKDRFSAEMPDATLATLKIQPSEPRDSAVYFCASGLVLGQGLNTEAFFGQGTRLTVV.

This clonotype was recorded at least ten times. This sequence joins TRBV15 and TRBJ1-5; D perhaps matches TRBD1 (5 bases). The V end lost 4 bases, the J end lost 1 base, and 17 bases lay between the germline ends. From germline, CDR1 is LNHNV and CDR2 YYDKDF (reference sequence). This CDR3 has 17 residues. CDR3 coding DNA: TGTGCCACCAGCAAAAGGCGAACAGGAACGAGCAATCAGCCCCAGCATTTT. Protein product: CATSKRRTGTSNQPQHF.

The chain couples TRBV11-2 to TRBJ2-4; D unclear. Germline V CDR1 and CDR2: SGHAT, FQNNGV. Trimming left V 2 bases short and J 8 bases short, with 10 bases between. This CDR3 region has 13 residues. The CDR3 loop reads CASSLILRDIQYF. DNA for the CDR3: TGTGCCAGCAGCTTAATTCTCAGAGACATTCAGTACTTC.

This chain uses TRBV5-1 with TRBJ1-1; 9 bases line up with TRBD1. Germline values: CDR1 SGHRS, CDR2 YFSETQ. CDR3 length: 14 residues. V shed 2 bases, J shed 4 bases, and the junction held 3 bases outside the gene matches. The CDR3 spells CASSLGQGPTEAFF. CDR3 in DNA: TGCGCCAGCAGCTTAGGACAGGGGCCCACTGAAGCTTTCTTT.

The genes are TRBV15 and TRBJ1-1, with 7 bases identical to TRBD1. Germline values: CDR1 LNHNV, CDR2 YYDKDF (reference sequence). The CDR3 totals 15 residues. The V gene end was trimmed by 2 bases and the J gene end by 8 bases; junction bases not matched to a gene: 11. The CDR3 DNA reads as TGTGCCACCAGCAGATTAGACAGGGTGTCTAAGGAAGCTTTCTTT. Encoded protein: CATSRLDRVSKEAFF.

The gene calls are TRBV24-1 and TRBJ2-7; TRBD2 is a possible D gene (6 bases). The CDR3 consists of 15 residues. Trimming removed 4 bases at V and 3 bases at J, with 15 bases between. CDR1 is KGHDR, CDR2 SFDVKD, per germline. CDR3: CATSDPNLGGYEQYF. In DNA form, the CDR3 reads TGTGCCACCAGTGACCCCAATCTGGGGGGCTACGAGCAGTACTTC.

The chain is built from TRBV5-6 and TRBJ1-1; D not certain. Looked up from germline, CDR1 is SGHDT and CDR2 is YYEEEE. Trimming cost V 0 bases and J 0 bases, with 12 bases left between them. The CDR3 totals 16 residues. CDR3 region: CASSLAGSNMNTEAFF. Written as DNA, the CDR3 is TGTGCCAGCAGCTTGGCGGGTTCAAATATGAACACTGAAGCTTTCTTT.

This chain connects TRBV30 to TRBJ2-2; TRBD1 is a possible D gene (5 bases). The CDR3 consists of 13 residues. V dropped 5 bases and J dropped 3 bases, with 10 bases sitting between them. Germline V gene data show CDR1 as GTSNPN and CDR2 as SVGIG (reference sequence). The CDR3 sequence: CAWSRVDTGELFF. Written as DNA, the CDR3 is TGTGCCTGGTCCAGGGTAGACACCGGGGAGCTGTTTTTT.

This clonotype was observed a few times. The CDR3 is CASSLGLAAPGYEQFF. CDR3 DNA sequence: TGTGCCAGCAGCCTTGGACTAGCGGCCCCGGGCTATGAGCAGTTCTTC. The chain is built from TRBV3-1 and TRBJ2-1, with 10 bases identical to TRBD2. In germline, CDR1 is LGHDT, CDR2 YNNKEL (reference sequence). This CDR3 contains 16 residues. J gave up 8 bases and V 4 bases, and 11 bases lay outside the gene matches.

The chain employs TRBV28 and TRBJ2-7, with 9 bases lining up with TRBD1. CDR1 and CDR2 (germline): MDHEN, SYDVKM. V shed 3 bases and J 6 bases; nucleotides not matched to a gene: 6. The CDR3 is made up of 14 amino acids. In nucleotides, the CDR3 is TGTGCCAGCAGTTTTGACGACAGGGGGGCCGAGCAGTACTTC. This encodes CASSFDDRGAEQYF.

This clonotype was recorded at least ten times. This chain joins TRBV7-8 and TRBJ1-5, with 7 bases lining up with TRBD1. The CDR3 sequence is 14 residues long. V gave up 4 bases and J gave up 3 bases; unmatched junction bases: 3. Germline values: CDR1 SGHVS, CDR2 FQNEAQ. The CDR3 reads CASSSGQINQPQHF. For the CDR3, the DNA is TGTGCCAGCAGCTCGGGACAGATCAATCAGCCCCAGCATTTT.

V usage is TRBV9 and J usage is TRBJ2-1, with D possibly called TRBD1 or TRBD2 (5 bases each). The CDR3 contains 17 residues. V lost 3 bases and J 3 bases, leaving 19 bases between the germline ends. Germline V CDR1 and CDR2: SGDLS, YYNGEE. CDR3 in amino acids: CASSAGRDGPFYNEQFF. In DNA form, the CDR3 reads TGTGCCAGCAGCGCAGGCCGGGACGGACCTTTCTACAATGAGCAGTTCTTC.

The rearrangement uses TRBV20-1 and TRBJ2-5; weak D call: TRBD2 (6 bases). Germline values: CDR1 DFQATT, CDR2 SNEGSKA (reference sequence). There are 18 residues in the CDR3. The V end lost 0 bases, the J end lost 1 base, and 21 bases lay between the germline ends. CDR3 in amino acids: CSARDGASERYVQETQYF. The CDR3 DNA sequence: TGCAGTGCTAGAGATGGGGCTAGCGAGCGATACGTCCAAGAGACCCAGTACTTC.

This chain joins TRBV11-1 and TRBJ2-7, with D unresolved. This CDR3 spans 12 amino acids. The V end lost 4 bases, the J end lost 6 bases, and 10 bases lay between the germline ends. CDR1 is SGHAT, CDR2 FQDESV, per germline (reference sequence). The CDR3 DNA is TGTGCCAGCAGCTGGGTCGGTGGCGAGCAGTACTTC. The encoded protein is CASSWVGGEQYF.

This clonotype has more than one count but fewer than ten. This chain uses TRBV12-3 or TRBV12-4 with TRBJ2-3, with TRBD2 matching 8 bases. This CDR3 is 15 amino acids long. V was clipped by 4 bases and J by 3 bases; unmatched bases: 6. CDR3 coding DNA: TGTGCCAGCAGTTCCCGGGGGGGCAGTACAGATACGCAGTATTTT. Encoded protein: CASSSRGGSTDTQYF.

This chain connects TRBV7-9 to TRBJ1-1; 7 nucleotides line up with TRBD1. The ends lost 2 bases at V and 5 bases at J; junction bases unmatched: 11. This CDR3 contains 16 residues. CDR1 and CDR2 from the germline V gene are SEHNR and FQNEAQ (reference sequence). The CDR3 sequence: CASSLWAGGRLTEAFF. The CDR3, as DNA: TGTGCCAGCAGCTTATGGGCAGGGGGTCGTCTTACTGAAGCTTTCTTT.

V and J are TRBV11-2 and TRBJ2-3; the match to TRBD1 covers 7 bases. The junction had 10 bases not matched to a gene; V was cut back by 2 bases and J by 2 bases. This CDR3 comprises 17 residues. The V gene's germline CDR1 is SGHAT and CDR2 FQNNGV. CDR3 nucleotides: TGTGCCAGCAGCTTATTTGTTGGACAGGCCTCCACAGATACGCAGTATTTT. It is translated as CASSLFVGQASTDTQYF.